The 25 T cell receptor beta chains listed next were all sequenced from one sample in a study of blood T cell repertoires in COVID-19. Repertoires were generated with immunoSEQ multiplex PCR, while TCRdb's copy carries only in-frame clones and drops some. This table holds 150,000 to 200,000 clones, about 86% found once. Sample: peripheral blood. The receptor set was obtained from a woman aged 60-75 years with COVID-19, enrolled during active disease.

V usage is TRBV29-1 and J usage is TRBJ2-7, with TRBD1 matching 9 bases. Germline CDR1 reads SQVTM; CDR2 reads ANQGSEA. The CDR3 is 14 residues long. The J segment lost 6 bases and the V segment lost 6 bases, leaving 12 bases of the junction unmatched. The CDR3 reads CSVAGTGRLGEQYF. Here the CDR3 DNA reads TGCAGCGTGGCCGGGACAGGGAGACTTGGCGAGCAGTACTTC.

This clone occurred a few times. The chain joins TRBV4-2 to TRBJ1-6; D is ambiguous. Germline V gene lookup returns CDR1 LGHNA and CDR2 YNFKEQ. The ends were cut back, 0 bases at V and 0 bases at J, with 6 bases in the middle. The CDR3 is 16 residues long. CDR3 in DNA: TGTGCCAGCAGCCAAGATCCCGGCTCCTATAATTCACCCCTCCACTTT. This gives the protein CASSQDPGSYNSPLHF.

On this clone: The sample holds other DNA sequences that translate to the same CDR3. The rearrangement links TRBV4-3 to TRBJ2-1; D may be TRBD2 (6 bases). Trimming shortened V by 4 bases and J by 0 bases, and 10 bases separated the two germline ends. The CDR3 is 15 amino acids. Looked up from germline, CDR1 is LGHNA and CDR2 is YSLEER. This CDR3 is CASSLSGSSYNEQFF. The CDR3 DNA reads as TGCGCCAGCAGCCTTAGCGGTAGCTCCTACAATGAGCAGTTCTTC.

V usage is TRBV15 and J usage is TRBJ1-3, with TRBD1 as a possible D gene (6 bases). The germline V gene has CDR1 LNHNV and CDR2 YYDKDF (reference sequence). The CDR3 has 16 amino acids. V lost 4 bases and J lost 0, with 13 bases in between. This CDR3 is CATSTLQGLSGNTIYF. The CDR3 nucleotides read TGTGCCACCAGCACCCTACAGGGCCTCTCTGGAAACACCATATATTTT.

This clone was detected a few times. The chain is built from TRBV5-1 and TRBJ2-7; 14 nucleotides agree with TRBD2. This CDR3 spans 15 amino acids. The V segment lost 4 bases and the J segment 6 bases; nucleotides outside the gene matches: 6. Germline V CDR1 and CDR2: SGHRS, YFSETQ. The CDR3 DNA reads TGCGCCAGCAGCAGACTAGCGGGAGGGCCGTTCGAGCAGTACTTC. Its protein is CASSRLAGGPFEQYF.

The chain links TRBV2 to TRBJ2-5; possibly TRBD1 for D (5 bases). Germline CDR1 is SNHLY and CDR2 is FYNNEI. The CDR3 contains 14 residues. Trimming left V 4 bases short and J 5 bases short, with 14 bases between. CDR3 sequence reads: CASSVNRGAETQYF. CDR3 sequence (DNA): TGTGCCAGCAGTGTGAATAGGGGCGCGGAGACCCAGTACTTC.

The chain joins TRBV18 to TRBJ2-1, with D maybe TRBD2 (5 bases). Germline CDR1 is KGHSH and CDR2 is LQKENI. Trimming pared 6 bases from V and 4 bases from J, leaving 10 bases between. CDR3 length: 13 residues. CDR3 amino acids: CASSAGVYNEQFF. DNA of the CDR3: TGTGCCAGCTCTGCCGGGGTATACAATGAGCAGTTCTTC.

V is TRBV2 and J is TRBJ1-2; 7 nucleotides align to TRBD1. Germline assignment: CDR1 SNHLY and CDR2 FYNNEI. V shed 6 bases, J shed 4 bases, and the junction held 5 bases outside the gene matches. CDR3 size: 13 residues. The CDR3 DNA is TGTGCCAGCAGGGGGGGACAGAGCTATGGCTACACCTTC. It is translated as CASRGGQSYGYTF.

The chain is built from TRBV5-1 and TRBJ2-3; TRBD2 aligns across 9 bases. From germline, CDR1 is SGHRS and CDR2 YFSETQ. CDR3 length equals 14 residues. V dropped 3 bases and J dropped 4; count of bases not matched to a gene: 3. This CDR3 reads CASSSLAGADTQYF. DNA for the CDR3: TGCGCCAGCAGCTCCTTAGCGGGAGCAGATACGCAGTATTTT. Full variable domain (remainder filled in from reference TRBV5-1 and TRBJ2-3): KAGVTQTPRYLIKTRGQQVTLSCSPISGHRSVSWYQQTPGQGLQFLFEYFSETQRNKGNFPGRFSGRQFSNSRSEMNVSTLELGDSALYLCASSSLAGADTQYFGPGTRLTVL.

This clone has just one count. The chain employs TRBV19 and TRBJ2-7, with TRBD2 matching over 14 bases. The junction had 2 bases not matched to a gene; V was cut back by 4 bases and J by 3 bases. This CDR3 has 15 amino acids. Germline V gene data show CDR1 as LNHDA and CDR2 as SQIVND (reference sequence). CDR3 loop: CASSTGTSGSYEQYF. The CDR3 bases are TGTGCCAGTAGTACCGGGACTAGCGGGAGCTACGAGCAGTACTTC. The full variable domain, in which reference TRBV19 and TRBJ2-7 provide the parts outside the CDR3, is DGGITQSPKYLFRKEGQNVTLSCEQNLNHDAMYWYRQDPGQGLRLIYYSQIVNDFQKGDIAEGYSVSREKKESFPLTVTSAQKNPTAFYLCASSTGTSGSYEQYFGPGTRLTVT.

This chain joins TRBV3-1 (or the pseudogene TRBV3-2) and TRBJ2-7; 8 positions match TRBD2. The germline CDR1 and CDR2 sequences are LGHDT and YNNKEL (reference sequence). This CDR3 region has 15 residues. The V and J ends lost 4 bases and 3 bases, in that order; junction bases with no gene match: 8. CDR3 region: CASSPPVAGLYEQYF. The CDR3, as DNA: TGTGCCAGCAGCCCCCCTGTAGCGGGGCTCTACGAGCAGTACTTC.

This clone was recorded once. The V call is TRBV27, the J call TRBJ2-1; D is possibly TRBD2 (5 bases). The CDR3 has 15 amino acids. CDR1 is MNHEY and CDR2 is SMNVEV in the germline V gene (reference sequence). The V and J ends lost 3 bases and 3 bases respectively, with 12 bases between them. DNA for the CDR3: TGTGCCAGCAGTTTGTGGGGAGTTGGCTACAATGAGCAGTTCTTC. Its translation is CASSLWGVGYNEQFF.

This clone occurred once. The J gene is TRBJ1-2, the V gene TRBV6-2 or TRBV6-3; D unclear. CDR1 is MNHEY, CDR2 SVGEGT, per germline. The CDR3 length is 15 residues. V was pared by 4 bases and J by 2 bases, with 14 bases between. The CDR3 here is CASSWRALGNYGYTF. The CDR3 DNA follows: TGTGCCAGCAGTTGGAGGGCGCTTGGGAACTATGGCTACACCTTC.

The chain has TRBV4-2 and TRBJ2-7; 8 bases line up with TRBD2. J gave up 4 bases and V 0 bases, and 5 bases lay outside the gene matches. The CDR3 consists of 15 residues. CDR1 and CDR2 from the germline V gene are LGHNA and YNFKEQ. Here the CDR3 DNA reads TGTGCCAGCAGCCAAGATTTGGCGGGAGGATACGAGCAGTACTTC. Encoded protein: CASSQDLAGGYEQYF.

The gene calls are TRBV5-1 and TRBJ1-1; unclear D gene. This CDR3 has 14 residues. Germline CDR1 SGHRS, CDR2 YFSETQ. V shed 2 bases and J shed 3 bases, with 11 bases lying between them. The CDR3: CASSFWEPYTEAFF. The DNA of the CDR3 is TGCGCCAGCAGCTTCTGGGAGCCCTACACTGAAGCTTTCTTT.

This chain links TRBV10-3 with TRBJ2-7; TRBD2 aligns across 7 bases. CDR1 is ENHRY, CDR2 SYGVKD, per germline. With V trimmed by 0 bases and J by 0 bases, 5 bases remained unmatched. The CDR3 is 16 amino acids. DNA for the CDR3: TGTGCCATCAGTGAGTCGTCTAGCGGAAACTCCTACGAGCAGTACTTC. It encodes CAISESSSGNSYEQYF.

The gene calls are TRBV6-1 and TRBJ2-1, with 9 bases lining up with TRBD1. This CDR3 contains 16 residues. CDR1 and CDR2 from the germline V gene are MNHNS and SASEGT. The V gene end was trimmed by 4 bases and the J gene end by 1 base; junction bases not matched to a gene: 5. CDR3 in amino acids: CASSGKDRGSYNEQFF. In DNA form, the CDR3 reads TGTGCCAGCAGTGGGAAGGACAGGGGTTCCTACAATGAGCAGTTCTTC.

This chain joins TRBV7-9 and TRBJ1-4; maybe TRBD1 (5 bases). Germline V gene sequence: CDR1 SEHNR, CDR2 FQNEAQ (reference sequence). The CDR3 consists of 17 residues. V was pared by 5 bases and J by 4 bases, with 20 bases between. CDR3 sequence (DNA): TGTGCCAGCAGCCCCACGGGGGTCAGGGACGATAATGAAAAACTGTTTTTT. This gives the protein CASSPTGVRDDNEKLFF.

V gene TRBV3-1 (or the pseudogene TRBV3-2) combines with J gene TRBJ2-1, with 8 bases fitting TRBD2. Germline trimming cut 4 bases from V and 5 bases from J; bases unmatched to any gene: 10. CDR3 length: 16 amino acids. The germline V gene encodes CDR1 LGHDT and CDR2 YNNKEL (reference sequence). Here the CDR3 reads CASSLLAGLKDNEQFF. The CDR3 bases are TGTGCCAGCAGCCTCCTAGCGGGTCTTAAGGACAATGAGCAGTTCTTC.

The V and J genes are TRBV18 and TRBJ2-5; 7 bases line up with TRBD2. The germline V gene encodes CDR1 KGHSH and CDR2 LQKENI. This CDR3 region has 15 residues. The junction had 4 bases not matched to a gene; V was cut back by 2 bases and J by 1 base. CDR3 region: CASSPLTSAQETQYF. CDR3 DNA: TGTGCCAGCTCACCATTAACTAGCGCCCAAGAGACCCAGTACTTC.

V gene TRBV21-1 combines with J gene TRBJ2-1; the table's D call TRBD2 went unverified against the DNA. TRBV21-1 is a known pseudogene. This CDR3 comprises 19 residues. Here the CDR3 reads CASSKDEGSSGSSYNEQFF. The CDR3 bases are TGTGCCAGCAGCAAAGACGAGGGTTCTAGCGGGAGCTCCTACAATGAGCAGTTCTTC.

The rearrangement links TRBV19 to TRBJ2-1, with 8 bases identical to TRBD2. CDR3 size: 15 residues. Germline V CDR1 and CDR2: LNHDA, SQIVND (reference sequence). J was trimmed by 5 bases and V by 2 bases; bases with no gene match: 5. The CDR3 sequence is CASSITTSGNNEQFF. For the CDR3, the DNA is TGTGCCAGTAGTATAACCACTAGCGGCAACAATGAGCAGTTCTTC. Combining the CDR3 with reference TRBV19 and TRBJ2-1 gives the whole variable domain DGGITQSPKYLFRKEGQNVTLSCEQNLNHDAMYWYRQDPGQGLRLIYYSQIVNDFQKGDIAEGYSVSREKKESFPLTVTSAQKNPTAFYLCASSITTSGNNEQFFGPGTRLTVL.

The chain joins TRBV12-3 or TRBV12-4 to TRBJ2-5; TRBD1 aligns across 8 bases. V shed 5 bases and J 5 bases; nucleotides not matched to a gene: 4. This CDR3 region has 13 residues. This CDR3 reads CASSRQGWETQYF. DNA of the CDR3: TGTGCCAGCAGTAGACAGGGGTGGGAGACCCAGTACTTC.

The table lists this clone with a few counts. The CDR3 reads CASSIQGLRNSPLHF. In nucleotides, the CDR3 is TGTGCCAGTAGTATCCAGGGTTTACGGAATTCACCCCTCCACTTT. The J gene is TRBJ1-6, the V gene TRBV19; a possible D gene is TRBD1 (5 bases). V was shortened by 3 bases and J by 7 bases, with 13 bases between the two germline ends. Germline-derived CDR1 and CDR2 are LNHDA and SQIVND (reference sequence). This CDR3 has 15 residues.

The chain uses TRBV7-2 and TRBJ2-3, with D possibly being TRBD2 (5 bases). The CDR3 extends over 18 amino acids. In germline, CDR1 is SGHTA, CDR2 FQGNSA. V gave up 1 base and J gave up 0 bases, with 17 bases separating them. The CDR3 DNA is TGTGCCAGCAGCTTAGTTTGGTCTAGCTACGAGAGCACAGATACGCAGTATTTT. This sequence encodes CASSLVWSSYESTDTQYF.